Each of the 7 T cell receptor beta chains below was sequenced from the same sample in a study of OX40 agonist ivuxolimab in advanced cancers. Some clones are missing from TCRdb's copy, which holds only in-frame ones; the method was immunoSEQ multiplex PCR. The sample holds some 74,000 clones, around 92% seen once. Source: CD4+ or CD8+ T cells sorted from blood, taken in a trial of the OX40 agonist ivuxolimab. The source is an adult with an advanced solid tumor such as melanoma, head and neck, liver or kidney cancer.

Only one count was recorded for this clone. The V call is TRBV9, the J call TRBJ2-1; 8 bases agree with TRBD1. CDR3 length equals 15 residues. V lost 2 bases, J lost 5 bases, and 6 bases stayed unmatched. Germline V gene data show CDR1 as SGDLS and CDR2 as YYNGEE. CDR3 sequence (DNA): TGTGCCAGCAGCGTCGCGGGACAGGCAAACAATGAGCAGTTCTTC. Translating it yields CASSVAGQANNEQFF.

This chain connects TRBV18 to TRBJ2-5; D may be TRBD1 (6 bases). Germline assignment: CDR1 KGHSH and CDR2 LQKENI. The CDR3 is 13 residues long. The V and J ends lost 3 bases and 2 bases respectively, with 7 bases between them. The DNA of the CDR3 is TGTGCCAGCTCACCGACAGGACAAGAGACCCAGTACTTC. Protein: CASSPTGQETQYF.

The gene calls are TRBV2 and TRBJ1-4, with D unresolved. The CDR3 is 11 residues long. V lost 8 bases, J lost 5 bases, and 6 bases lay in between. CDR1 and CDR2 (germline): SNHLY, FYNNEI. The CDR3 sequence is CASGINEKLFF. CDR3 sequence (DNA): TGTGCCAGCGGAATAAATGAAAAACTGTTTTTT.

V is TRBV6-5 and J is TRBJ2-1; 7 bases align to TRBD2. In germline, CDR1 is MNHEY, CDR2 SVGAGI. J was trimmed by 7 bases and V by 0 bases; bases with no gene match: 3. The CDR3 is 14 amino acids. CDR3 in DNA: TGTGCCAGCAGTTACTCGGGGAGGGTAAATGAGCAGTTCTTC. It encodes CASSYSGRVNEQFF.

The V call is TRBV2, the J call TRBJ1-2; D remains ambiguous. The length of the CDR3 is 13 residues. V was cut by 4 bases and J by 4 bases, with 10 bases left in between. Germline CDR1 is SNHLY and CDR2 is FYNNEI. The chain's CDR3 is CASSAHSFYGYTF. CDR3 DNA: TGTGCCAGCAGTGCCCACAGCTTCTATGGCTACACCTTC.

This clone was observed once. J is TRBJ2-1 and V is TRBV7-3; 10 nucleotides align to TRBD2. Trimming at V came to 0 bases and at J to 9 bases, leaving 5 bases not matched to a gene. The CDR3 loop spans 15 amino acids. Looked up from germline, CDR1 is SGHTA and CDR2 is FQGTGA. In DNA form, the CDR3 reads TGTGCCAGCAGCTTAACAAGGCTAGCGGGAGCTGAGCAGTTCTTC. It yields the protein CASSLTRLAGAEQFF.

The chain joins TRBV28 to TRBJ2-4; 7 bases line up with TRBD2. The germline V gene has CDR1 MDHEN and CDR2 SYDVKM. The CDR3 runs to 14 residues. Trimming cost V 5 bases and J 9 bases; bases outside gene matches: 10. Written as DNA, the CDR3 is TGTGCCAGCAGTCCCCAGCGGGAAGGAACCATTCAGTACTTC. It codes for CASSPQREGTIQYF.